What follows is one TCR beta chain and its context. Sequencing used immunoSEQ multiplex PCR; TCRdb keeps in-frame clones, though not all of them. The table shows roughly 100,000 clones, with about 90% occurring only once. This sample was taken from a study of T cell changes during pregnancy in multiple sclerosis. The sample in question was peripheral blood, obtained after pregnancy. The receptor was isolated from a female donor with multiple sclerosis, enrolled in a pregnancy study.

The CDR3, as DNA: TGTGCCAGCAGCTTAATCCCAACTAGCGGGAGAACAGATACGCAGTATTTT. It translates to CASSLIPTSGRTDTQYF. This chain connects TRBV7-8 to TRBJ2-3, with 11 bases aligning to TRBD2. CDR1 is SGHVS, CDR2 FQNEAQ, per germline. Trimming at V came to 2 bases and at J to 3 bases, leaving 7 bases not matched to a gene. The CDR3 loop spans 17 amino acids.